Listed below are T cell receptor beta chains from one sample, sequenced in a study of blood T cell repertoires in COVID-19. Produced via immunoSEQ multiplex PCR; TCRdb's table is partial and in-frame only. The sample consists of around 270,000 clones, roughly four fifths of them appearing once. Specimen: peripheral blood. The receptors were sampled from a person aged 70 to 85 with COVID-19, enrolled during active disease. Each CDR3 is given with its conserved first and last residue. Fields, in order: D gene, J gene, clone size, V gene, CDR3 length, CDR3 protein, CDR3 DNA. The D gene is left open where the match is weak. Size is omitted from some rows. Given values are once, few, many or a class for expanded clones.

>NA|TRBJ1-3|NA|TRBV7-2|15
CASRKSRDSGNTIYF
TGTGCCAGCAGAAAAAGCAGGGATTCTGGAAACACCATATATTTT
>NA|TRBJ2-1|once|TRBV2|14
CASSDRTAYNEQFF
TGTGCCAGCAGTGATCGGACAGCCTACAATGAGCAGTTCTTC
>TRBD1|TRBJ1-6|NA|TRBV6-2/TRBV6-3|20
CASSDPTGVPRDSYNSPLHF
TGTGCCAGCAGTGACCCGACAGGGGTCCCTCGGGATTCCTATAATTCACCCCTCCACTTT
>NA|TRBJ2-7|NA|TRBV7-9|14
CASSFMQSAYEQYF
TGTGCCAGCAGCTTTATGCAGAGCGCCTACGAGCAGTACTTC
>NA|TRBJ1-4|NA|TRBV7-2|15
CASSLRGTINEKLFF
TGTGCCAGCAGCTTACGGGGTACTATTAATGAAAAACTGTTTTTT
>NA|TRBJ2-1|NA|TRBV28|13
CASTTGSYNEQFF
TGTGCCAGCACTACCGGTTCCTACAATGAGCAGTTCTTC
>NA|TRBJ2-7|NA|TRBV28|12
CASTPTTGYTLF
TGTGCCAGCACACCTACCACAGGGTACACACTCTTC
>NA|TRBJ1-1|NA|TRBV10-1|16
CASSQDRMAVNTEAFF
TGCGCCAGCAGTCAGGACAGAATGGCGGTGAACACTGAAGCTTTCTTT
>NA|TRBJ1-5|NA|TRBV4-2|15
CASSQETGVNQPQHF
TGTGCCAGCAGCCAAGAGACAGGAGTGAATCAGCCCCAGCATTTT
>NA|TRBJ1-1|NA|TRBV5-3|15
CARSFPDSQNTEAFF
TGTGCCAGAAGCTTCCCCGACAGTCAGAACACTGAAGCTTTCTTT
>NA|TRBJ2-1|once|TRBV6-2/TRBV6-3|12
CASSYLSPEQFF
TGTGCCAGCAGTTATCTTAGCCCCGAGCAGTTCTTC
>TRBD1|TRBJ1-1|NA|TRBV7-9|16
CASSPQDRGVGTEAFF
TGTGCCAGCAGCCCGCAGGACAGGGGGGTCGGCACTGAAGCTTTCTTT
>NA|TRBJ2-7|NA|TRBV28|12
CASSSLHREQYF
TGTGCCAGCAGTTCCCTACACAGAGAACAGTACTTC
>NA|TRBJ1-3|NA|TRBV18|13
CASSGDWRNTIYF
TGTGCCAGCTCAGGGGACTGGCGGAACACCATATATTTT
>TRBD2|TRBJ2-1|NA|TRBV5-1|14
CASSLAGGDNEQFF
TGCGCCAGCAGCTTGGCCGGGGGGGACAATGAGCAGTTCTTC
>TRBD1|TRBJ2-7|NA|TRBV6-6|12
CASSGTVYEQYF
TGTGCCAGCTCCGGGACAGTGTACGAGCAGTACTTC
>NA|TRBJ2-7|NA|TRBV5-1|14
CASSSTTESYEQYF
TGCGCCAGCAGCTCTACGACAGAATCCTACGAGCAGTACTTC
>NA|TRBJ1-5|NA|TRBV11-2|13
CASSEQVDQPQHF
TGTGCCAGCAGCGAACAGGTTGATCAGCCCCAGCATTTT
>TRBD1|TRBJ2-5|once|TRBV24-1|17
CATSDPKSPTGRETQYF
TGTGCCACCAGTGATCCTAAATCGCCGACAGGGCGGGAGACCCAGTACTTC
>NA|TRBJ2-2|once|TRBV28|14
CASSFSTRPGELFF
TGTGCCAGCAGTTTCTCGACTAGGCCCGGGGAGCTGTTTTTT
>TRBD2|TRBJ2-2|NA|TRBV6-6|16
CATKEKREWSTGELFF
TGTGCCACCAAGGAAAAGCGGGAGTGGAGCACCGGGGAGCTGTTTTTT
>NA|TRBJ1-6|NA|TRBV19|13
CASKRRDNSPLHF
TGTGCCAGTAAACGACGGGATAATTCACCCCTCCACTTT
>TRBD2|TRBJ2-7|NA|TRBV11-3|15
CASSFGGAPPYEQYF
TGTGCCAGCAGCTTCGGGGGGGCGCCCCCCTACGAGCAGTACTTC
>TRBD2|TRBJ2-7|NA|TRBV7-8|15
CASSIRTSGMKEQYF
TGTGCCAGCAGCATTAGGACTAGCGGGATGAAGGAGCAGTACTTC
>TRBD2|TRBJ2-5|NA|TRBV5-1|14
CASSLEGREETQYF
TGCGCCAGCAGCCTCGAAGGGAGGGAAGAGACCCAGTACTTC
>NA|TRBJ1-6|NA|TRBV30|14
CAWSPGTQDSPLHF
TGTGCCTGGAGTCCCGGGACACAAGATTCACCCCTCCACTTT
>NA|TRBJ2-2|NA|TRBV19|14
CASTVTGVTGELFF
TGTGCCAGTACCGTGACAGGAGTTACCGGGGAGCTGTTTTTT
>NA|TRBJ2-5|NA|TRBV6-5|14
CASTRQGGEETQYF
TGTGCCAGCACCCGTCAGGGGGGCGAAGAGACCCAGTACTTC
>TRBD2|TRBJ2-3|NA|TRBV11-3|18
CASSLRGGLAVATDTQYF
TGTGCCAGCAGCCTAAGGGGCGGACTAGCGGTAGCTACAGATACGCAGTATTTT
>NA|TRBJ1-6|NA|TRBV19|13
CASSDSNNSPLHF
TGTGCCAGTAGCGACAGCAATAATTCACCCCTCCACTTT
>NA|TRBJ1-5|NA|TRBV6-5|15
CASRNPGVGNQPQHF
TGTGCCAGCAGAAATCCGGGGGTTGGCAATCAGCCCCAGCATTTT
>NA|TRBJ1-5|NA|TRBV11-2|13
CASSLGTSQPQHF
TGTGCCAGCAGCTTAGGTACGAGCCAGCCCCAGCATTTT
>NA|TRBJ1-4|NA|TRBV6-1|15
CASSELSGKNEKLFF
TGTGCCAGCAGTGAACTTTCAGGGAAGAATGAAAAACTGTTTTTT
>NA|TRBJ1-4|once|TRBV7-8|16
CASSLVQGPSGEKLFF
TGTGCCAGCAGCTTAGTTCAGGGGCCCTCCGGGGAAAAACTGTTTTTT
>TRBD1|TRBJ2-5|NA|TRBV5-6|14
CASSVTGGLETQYF
TGTGCCAGCAGCGTTACAGGGGGCCTCGAGACCCAGTACTTC
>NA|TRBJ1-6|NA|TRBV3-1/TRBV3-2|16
CASSQSQISYNSPLHF
TGTGCCAGCAGCCAAAGTCAGATCTCCTATAATTCACCCCTCCACTTT
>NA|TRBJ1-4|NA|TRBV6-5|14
CASSFIQLGGKLFF
TGTGCCAGCAGTTTTATTCAGTTAGGGGGAAAACTGTTTTTT
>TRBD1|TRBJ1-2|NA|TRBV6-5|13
CASRRDSNYGYTF
TGTGCCAGCAGGCGGGACAGCAACTATGGCTACACCTTC
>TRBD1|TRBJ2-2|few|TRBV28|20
CASTTPRGGGRTGRPGELFF
TGTGCCAGCACCACTCCCCGAGGGGGCGGTAGGACAGGTCGCCCCGGGGAGCTGTTTTTT